Listed here are 31 T cell receptor beta chains from one sample, sequenced in a study of blood T cell repertoires in COVID-19. Generated by immunoSEQ multiplex PCR, the TCRdb table keeps only in-frame clones and is missing some. This table holds 110,000 or so clones, 85% found once. Material: peripheral blood. All receptors come from a man aged 40-50 years with acute or convalescent COVID-19.

The chain uses TRBV6-5 and TRBJ1-2, with 8 bases fitting TRBD1. Germline CDR1 is MNHEY and CDR2 is SVGAGI. With V trimmed by 7 bases and J by 4 bases, 8 bases remained unmatched. The CDR3 totals 14 residues. CDR3 bases: TGTGCCAGCACCCTTGGGGGGACAGGCTATGGCTACACCTTC. Protein product: CASTLGGTGYGYTF.

J is TRBJ2-7 and V is TRBV4-1; 14 bases are a match to TRBD2. Germline V gives CDR1 MGHRA, CDR2 YSYEKL. Losses at the gene ends were 3 bases for V and 5 bases for J; bases not matched to a gene: 3. This CDR3 region has 15 residues. CDR3 in DNA: TGCGCCAGCAGCCACATGGGACTAGCGGGGGACGAGCAGTACTTC. Protein sequence: CASSHMGLAGDEQYF.

The table lists this clone with a few counts. The CDR3 region is CASSFGTAGYNEQFF. CDR3 nucleotide sequence: TGTGCCAGCAGCTTTGGGACAGCAGGCTACAATGAGCAGTTCTTC. V and J are TRBV7-2 and TRBJ2-1, with 7 bases aligning to TRBD1. Germline-derived CDR1 and CDR2 are SGHTA and FQGNSA. The V and J ends lost 3 bases and 3 bases, in that order; junction bases with no gene match: 5. The CDR3 is 15 amino acids.

This clone was seen only a few times. The chain is built from TRBV27 and TRBJ2-7; 7 bases map to TRBD1. The germline CDR1 and CDR2 sequences are MNHEY and SMNVEV (reference sequence). CDR3 length: 14 amino acids. V dropped 5 bases and J dropped 1; count of bases not matched to a gene: 5. CDR3 DNA sequence: TGTGCCAGCAGTCGCTCGGGACAGTCCTACGAGCAGTACTTC. This sequence encodes CASSRSGQSYEQYF.

This clone was seen a handful of times. The genes are TRBV7-9 and TRBJ2-1, with D possibly being TRBD1 (5 bases). V was cut by 5 bases and J by 7 bases, with 12 bases left in between. The CDR3 covers 13 residues. CDR1 is SEHNR, CDR2 FQNEAQ, per germline (reference sequence). The CDR3 sequence: CASSQETANEQFF. The CDR3 DNA sequence: TGTGCCAGCAGCCAGGAGACAGCAAATGAGCAGTTCTTC.

The chain has TRBV30 and TRBJ2-7; TRBD1 aligns across 8 bases. CDR3 length equals 13 residues. Germline values: CDR1 GTSNPN, CDR2 SVGIG (reference sequence). V dropped 8 bases and J dropped 4; count of bases not matched to a gene: 10. CDR3 DNA sequence: TGTGCCAGCCGACAGGGGCTTCAATACGAGCAGTACTTC. This gives the protein CASRQGLQYEQYF. The complete variable domain, with remaining parts taken from reference TRBV30 and TRBJ2-7, reads SQTIHQWPATLVQPVGSPLSLECTVEGTSNPNLYWYRQAAGRGLQLLFYSVGIGQISSEVPQNLSASRPQDRQFILSSKKLLLSDSGFYLCASRQGLQYEQYFGPGTRLTVT.

The chain links TRBV18 to TRBJ1-4, with 8 bases matching TRBD1. The CDR3 spans 15 residues. After removal of 4 bases from V and 0 bases from J, the junction contained 1 base not matched to a gene. CDR1 is KGHSH and CDR2 is LQKENI in the germline V gene. The CDR3 nucleotides read TGTGCCAGCTCACGACAGGGGACAACTAATGAAAAACTGTTTTTT. It codes for CASSRQGTTNEKLFF.

The chain uses TRBV10-3 and TRBJ1-3, with 9 bases fitting TRBD1. This CDR3 has 18 residues. The V gene end was trimmed by 2 bases and the J gene end by 0 bases; junction bases not matched to a gene: 8. Germline V gives CDR1 ENHRY, CDR2 SYGVKD. In DNA form, the CDR3 reads TGTGCCATCAGTGAGCGTAGGACAGGGGTTTTCTCTGGAAACACCATATATTTT. It is translated as CAISERRTGVFSGNTIYF.

CDR3 protein: CASSQGLAAGELFF. CDR3 DNA: TGCGCCAGCAGCCAGGGACTAGCGGCCGGGGAGCTGTTTTTT. The V gene is TRBV4-1, the J gene TRBJ2-2; TRBD2 agrees at 11 bases. Germline V gives CDR1 MGHRA, CDR2 YSYEKL. The V and J ends lost 3 bases and 6 bases, in that order; junction bases with no gene match: 0. This CDR3 comprises 14 residues.

The chain recombines TRBV13 with TRBJ2-7; 9 bases agree with TRBD1. CDR3 length: 13 residues. V shed 2 bases and J 6 bases; nucleotides not matched to a gene: 2. Germline values: CDR1 PRHDT, CDR2 FYEKMQ (reference sequence). CDR3: CASSLRQGGEQYF. CDR3 DNA: TGTGCCAGCAGCTTACGACAGGGGGGCGAGCAGTACTTC.

The chain has TRBV14 and TRBJ1-3; D gene uncertain. V lost 1 base, J lost 9 bases, and 10 bases lay in between. CDR3 length: 13 amino acids. Germline CDR1 is SGHDN and CDR2 is FVKESK. The CDR3 reads CASSQGFGGTIYF. The DNA of the CDR3 is TGTGCCAGCAGCCAAGGATTCGGTGGCACCATATATTTT.

The rearrangement links TRBV2 to TRBJ1-2, with 7 nucleotides matching TRBD1. J lost 4 bases, V lost 1 base, and 6 bases had no gene match. The CDR3 runs to 15 residues. Looked up from germline, CDR1 is SNHLY and CDR2 is FYNNEI. The CDR3 nucleotides are TGTGCCAGCAGTGAAGGTGGGACAGCCTTCTATGGCTACACCTTC. Protein: CASSEGGTAFYGYTF.

This clone was counted a few times. The V and J genes are TRBV5-1 and TRBJ2-1, with 8 bases aligning to TRBD1. In germline, CDR1 is SGHRS, CDR2 YFSETQ. The CDR3 has 15 amino acids. V gave up 3 bases and J gave up 2 bases; unmatched junction bases: 4. CDR3 protein: CASSWGQVTYNEQFF. The CDR3 DNA reads as TGCGCCAGCAGCTGGGGACAGGTTACCTACAATGAGCAGTTCTTC.

The V and J genes are TRBV7-2 and TRBJ2-5, with 9 bases identical to TRBD2. Germline V gene sequence: CDR1 SGHTA, CDR2 FQGNSA. CDR3 length: 17 amino acids. The trim removed 5 bases at V and 10 bases at J, leaving 20 bases unmatched. CDR3 in amino acids: CASSVRVAAGGLGDQYF. The CDR3 DNA sequence: TGTGCCAGCAGCGTCAGGGTGGCGGCGGGGGGGCTAGGGGACCAGTACTTC.

The chain employs TRBV13 and TRBJ2-6; TRBD1 matches 7 bases. Germline loops: CDR1 PRHDT, CDR2 FYEKMQ (reference sequence). V lost 5 bases, J lost 4 bases, and 11 bases stayed unmatched. This CDR3 region has 17 residues. The CDR3 DNA reads as TGTGCCAGCAGCCTTGACAGGGTGTCTGCGGGGGCCAACGTCCTGACTTTC. Amino acids: CASSLDRVSAGANVLTF. Complete variable domain (other parts from reference TRBV13 and TRBJ2-6): AAGVIQSPRHLIKEKRETATLKCYPIPRHDTVYWYQQGPGQDPQFLISFYEKMQSDKGSIPDRFSAQQFSDYHSELNMSSLELGDSALYFCASSLDRVSAGANVLTFGAGSRLTVL.

The CDR3: CASSLASGGQETQYF. The CDR3 region has the DNA TGTGCCAGCAGCTTAGCGAGCGGAGGACAAGAGACCCAGTACTTC. The gene calls are TRBV7-9 and TRBJ2-5, with D possibly being TRBD2 (5 bases). Trimming left V 0 bases short and J 2 bases short, with 10 bases between. Germline V CDR1 and CDR2: SEHNR, FQNEAQ (reference sequence). The CDR3 consists of 15 residues.

The chain links TRBV7-2 to TRBJ1-3; D is unclear. Trimming left V 4 bases short and J 0 bases short, with 10 bases between. The CDR3 length is 15 residues. Germline assignment: CDR1 SGHTA and CDR2 FQGNSA. CDR3 sequence (DNA): TGTGCCAGCAGCTCACAGACCTACTCTGGAAACACCATATATTTT. Translated: CASSSQTYSGNTIYF.

In this sample, this clone turned up once. The V gene is TRBV11-2, the J gene TRBJ2-3; 7 bases align to TRBD2. The CDR3 length is 15 residues. Germline values: CDR1 SGHAT, CDR2 FQNNGV. V lost 0 bases to trimming and J lost 12 bases; unmatched junction nucleotides: 12. The CDR3 nucleotides read TGTGCCAGCAGCTTAGATTTCCCCGTGGGGGGGGAACAGTATTTT. Translation gives CASSLDFPVGGEQYF.

CDR3: CASSDRGFNEQFF. CDR3 sequence (DNA): TGTGCCAGCAGTGATAGGGGGTTCAATGAGCAGTTCTTC. V gene TRBV2 combines with J gene TRBJ2-1; tentatively, D is TRBD1 (6 bases). Trimming cost V 3 bases and J 6 bases, with 9 bases left between them. Germline V gives CDR1 SNHLY, CDR2 FYNNEI. The CDR3 covers 13 residues.

The chain uses TRBV29-1 and TRBJ2-7; TRBD2 might be the D (6 bases). V shed 2 bases and J shed 5 bases, with 10 bases lying between them. Germline loops: CDR1 SQVTM, CDR2 ANQGSEA. The CDR3 runs to 12 residues. As DNA, the CDR3 is TGCAGCGTTGAATGGAGGGACGACGAGCAGTACTTC. Translating gives CSVEWRDDEQYF.

This clone appeared a few times. This chain links TRBV6-4 with TRBJ2-3; 8 nucleotides match TRBD2. Trimming at V came to 5 bases and at J to 4 bases, leaving 11 bases not matched to a gene. CDR3 length equals 16 residues. CDR1 is MRHNA and CDR2 is SNTAGT in the germline V gene. CDR3 sequence reads: CASSLSPRGGADTQYF. The CDR3 region has the DNA TGTGCCAGCAGTCTAAGTCCCCGGGGGGGAGCAGATACGCAGTATTTT.

The V and J genes are TRBV7-9 and TRBJ2-1; 8 positions match TRBD2. The trim removed 5 bases at V and 5 bases at J, leaving 8 bases unmatched. Per the germline V gene, CDR1 is SEHNR and CDR2 is FQNEAQ (reference sequence). There are 15 residues in the CDR3. CDR3 residues: CASSPGGRLDNEQFF. The CDR3 nucleotides read TGTGCCAGCAGCCCGGGGGGGCGCCTTGACAATGAGCAGTTCTTC.

This chain uses TRBV19 with TRBJ2-4; 9 nucleotides agree with TRBD1. V lost 5 bases and J lost 1; bases outside the gene matches: 6. The V gene's germline CDR1 is LNHDA and CDR2 SQIVND (reference sequence). This CDR3 is built from 16 residues. CDR3 bases: TGTGCCAGTAGTTCGACAGGGGGTGTGGCCAAAAACATTCAGTACTTC. Translation gives CASSSTGGVAKNIQYF.

This clone was observed a handful of times. The rearrangement joins TRBV18 to TRBJ1-1, with 7 positions matching TRBD1. The ends lost 3 bases at V and 3 bases at J; junction bases unmatched: 13. Looked up from germline, CDR1 is KGHSH and CDR2 is LQKENI. The CDR3 length is 17 residues. In nucleotides, the CDR3 is TGTGCCAGCTCACCCGCCCCGCACAGGGGAAGGGACACTGAAGCTTTCTTT. Its translation: CASSPAPHRGRDTEAFF.

The rearrangement uses TRBV19 and TRBJ2-5, with TRBD2 identical over 14 bases. The germline CDR1 and CDR2 sequences are LNHDA and SQIVND (reference sequence). This CDR3 has 15 residues. After removal of 6 bases from V and 5 bases from J, the junction contained 5 bases not matched to a gene. Written as DNA, the CDR3 is TGTGCCAGTAGCCGACTAGCGGGGGGGCAGGAGACCCAGTACTTC. This encodes CASSRLAGGQETQYF.

The J gene is TRBJ1-2, the V gene TRBV6-6, with 8 positions matching TRBD1. The trim removed 0 bases at V and 4 bases at J, leaving 7 bases unmatched. Germline V gene sequence: CDR1 MNHNY, CDR2 SVGAGI (reference sequence). The CDR3 has 16 amino acids. Here the CDR3 DNA reads TGTGCCAGCAGTTACTCCGGGACAGGCCATGGCTATGGCTACACCTTC. Translation: CASSYSGTGHGYGYTF.

This clone occurred once. The gene calls are TRBV7-2 and TRBJ2-7, with a tentative D call TRBD1 (5 bases). The germline V and J ends were trimmed by 0 bases and 0 bases, with 9 bases remaining between them. The germline V gene has CDR1 SGHTA and CDR2 FQGNSA. The CDR3 consists of 15 residues. The CDR3 DNA sequence: TGTGCCAGCAGCTTAGCAGGGGCCCTCTCCTACGAGCAGTACTTC. It yields the protein CASSLAGALSYEQYF.

The chain carries TRBV19 and TRBJ2-4; the D is unclear. Germline V CDR1 and CDR2: LNHDA, SQIVND (reference sequence). The CDR3 spans 13 residues. Trimming pared 5 bases from V and 10 bases from J, leaving 15 bases between. CDR3 residues: CASSLGPTGIQYF. The DNA of the CDR3 is TGTGCCAGTAGTTTAGGACCGACTGGGATTCAGTACTTC.

CDR3 in amino acids: CASRRSGGDDTQYF. The CDR3 nucleotides read TGTGCCAGCAGAAGAAGCGGGGGGGATGATACGCAGTATTTT. The gene calls are TRBV6-5 and TRBJ2-3, with 10 positions matching TRBD2. The ends lost 6 bases at V and 6 bases at J; junction bases unmatched: 6. Germline values: CDR1 MNHEY, CDR2 SVGAGI. The CDR3 is 14 residues long.

The V gene is TRBV6-5, the J gene TRBJ1-1; D uncertain. V lost 7 bases, J lost 1 base, and 10 bases lay in between. CDR1 and CDR2 from the germline V gene are MNHEY and SVGAGI. The CDR3 has 13 residues. Written as DNA, the CDR3 is TGTGCCAGCACCGTACACCCGAACACTGAAGCTTTCTTT. Translated, it gives CASTVHPNTEAFF.

The chain links TRBV11-2 to TRBJ2-7, with TRBD2 identical over 12 bases. The germline V gene encodes CDR1 SGHAT and CDR2 FQNNGV. This CDR3 region has 15 residues. J gave up 3 bases and V 5 bases, and 5 bases lay outside the gene matches. The CDR3 sequence: CASSQLAGGHYEQYF. The CDR3 region has the DNA TGTGCCAGCAGCCAACTAGCGGGGGGACACTACGAGCAGTACTTC.